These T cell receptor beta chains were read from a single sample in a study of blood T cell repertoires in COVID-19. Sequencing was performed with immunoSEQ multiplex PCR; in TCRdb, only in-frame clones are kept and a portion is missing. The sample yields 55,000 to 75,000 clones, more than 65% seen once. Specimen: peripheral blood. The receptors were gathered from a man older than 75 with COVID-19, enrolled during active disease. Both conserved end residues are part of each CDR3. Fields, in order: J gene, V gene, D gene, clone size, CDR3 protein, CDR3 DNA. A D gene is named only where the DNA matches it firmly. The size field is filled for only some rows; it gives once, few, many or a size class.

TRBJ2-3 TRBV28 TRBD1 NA CAGSPRGMGTDTQYF TGTGCCGGCAGTCCCAGGGGGATGGGCACAGATACGCAGTATTTT
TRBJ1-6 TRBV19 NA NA CASSSEVEAYNSPLHF TGTGCCAGTTCCTCGGAGGTGGAGGCCTATAATTCACCCCTCCACTTT
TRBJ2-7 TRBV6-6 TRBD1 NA CASTATGIEQYF TGTGCCAGCACCGCGACAGGGATCGAGCAGTACTTC
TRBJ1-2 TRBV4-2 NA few CASSQDPGSRGYGYTF TGTGCCAGCAGCCAAGATCCGGGCAGCAGAGGGTATGGCTACACCTTC
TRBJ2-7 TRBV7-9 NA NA CASSQNPWTGSPYEQYF TGTGCCAGCAGCCAAAATCCCTGGACGGGAAGCCCCTACGAGCAGTACTTC
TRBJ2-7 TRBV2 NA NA CASSRDSAYEQYF TGTGCCAGCAGCAGGGACTCCGCCTACGAGCAGTACTTC
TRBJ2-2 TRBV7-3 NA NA CASSLTQSNTGELFF TGTGCCAGCAGCCTGACACAGTCGAACACCGGGGAGCTGTTTTTT
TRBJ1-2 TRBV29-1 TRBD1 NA CSARQGDGYTF TGCAGCGCTAGACAGGGAGATGGCTACACCTTC
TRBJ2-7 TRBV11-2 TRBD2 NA CASSPFHVGTSGSYEQYF TGTGCCAGCAGCCCATTTCACGTGGGGACTAGCGGGTCCTACGAGCAGTACTTC
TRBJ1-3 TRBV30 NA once CAWSFPTDPSGNTIYF TGTGCCTGGAGTTTCCCGACAGACCCCTCTGGAAACACCATATATTTT
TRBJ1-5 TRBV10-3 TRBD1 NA CATENRDRGQFGNQPQHF TGTGCCACTGAGAATCGGGACAGGGGGCAATTTGGCAATCAGCCCCAGCATTTT
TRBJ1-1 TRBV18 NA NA CASSPRMGGDTEAFF TGTGCCAGCTCACCACGGATGGGGGGGGACACTGAAGCTTTCTTT
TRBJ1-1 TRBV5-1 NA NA CASSLDSLNTEAFF TGCGCCAGCAGCTTGGACAGTTTGAACACTGAAGCTTTCTTT
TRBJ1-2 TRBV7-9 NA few CASSLDSTGPNYGYTF TGTGCCAGCAGCTTAGATTCCACAGGGCCAAACTATGGCTACACCTTC
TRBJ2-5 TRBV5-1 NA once CASSLGGGPVETQYF TGCGCCAGCAGCTTGGGAGGCGGTCCAGTAGAGACCCAGTACTTC
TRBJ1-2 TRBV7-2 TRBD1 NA CASSLEDRGPGGYTF TGTGCCAGCAGCTTAGAAGACAGGGGGCCGGGAGGCTACACCTTC
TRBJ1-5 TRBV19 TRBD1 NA CASSMDRGPYQPQHF TGTGCCAGTAGTATGGACAGGGGTCCGTATCAGCCCCAGCATTTT
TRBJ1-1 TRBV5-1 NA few CASSLVGAGQSNTEAFF TGCGCCAGCAGCTTGGTAGGTGCAGGTCAGTCGAACACTGAAGCTTTCTTT
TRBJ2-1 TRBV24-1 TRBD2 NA CATSLSGSADNEQFF TGTGCCACCAGCCTAAGCGGGAGCGCGGACAATGAGCAGTTCTTC
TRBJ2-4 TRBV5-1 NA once CASSLRGMKDIQYF TGCGCCAGCAGCTTGCGGGGGATGAAGGACATTCAGTACTTC
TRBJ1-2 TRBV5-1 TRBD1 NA CASRNNPGQGTYGYTF TGCGCCAGCCGCAATAATCCGGGACAGGGGACATATGGCTACACCTTC
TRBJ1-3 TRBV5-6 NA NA CASSRQDPGNTIYF TGTGCCAGCAGCAGACAGGACCCTGGAAACACCATATATTTT
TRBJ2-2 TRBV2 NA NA CASSRGQNPGELFF TGTGCCAGCAGCAGAGGACAGAACCCAGGGGAGCTGTTTTTT
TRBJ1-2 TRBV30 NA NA CAWYNTVRRQGSFLSYTF TGTGCCTGGTATAACACCGTTCGGCGGCAGGGATCCTTTTTGAGCTACACCTTC
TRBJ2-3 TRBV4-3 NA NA CASSQRAERTDTQYF TGCGCCAGCAGCCAGCGGGCTGAGCGCACAGATACGCAGTATTTT
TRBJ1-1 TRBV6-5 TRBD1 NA CARQGGSEAFF TGTGCCAGGCAGGGGGGTTCTGAAGCTTTCTTT
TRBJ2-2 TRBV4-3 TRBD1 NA CASSQGSDGTGDTGELFF TGCGCCAGCAGCCAAGGGTCAGATGGGACAGGGGACACCGGGGAGCTGTTTTTT